This TCR beta chain was obtained from a study of OX40 agonist ivuxolimab in advanced cancers. With 1 base clipped from V and 2 bases from J, the junction kept 7 bases outside the gene matches. Looked up from germline, CDR1 is LNHDA and CDR2 is SQIVND (reference sequence). The CDR3 loop spans 16 amino acids. Measured with immunoSEQ multiplex PCR; TCRdb has only the in-frame clones, and not every one. The sample has fewer than 80,000 clones, about 86% seen once; the top ten hold about 0.75%. The chain has TRBV19 and TRBJ2-5; 7 bases align to TRBD2. This TCR derives from an adult with an advanced solid tumor such as melanoma, head and neck, liver or kidney cancer. This specimen consisted of CD4+ or CD8+ T cells sorted from blood, obtained in a trial of the OX40 agonist ivuxolimab. Here the CDR3 reads CASSIGGGGGQETQYF. CDR3 DNA: TGTGCCAGTAGTATAGGCGGCGGGGGAGGACAAGAGACCCAGTACTTC.